Below, one TCR beta chain is given with its context. Its matching antigen is unknown. These data originate in a study of cytomegalovirus exposure and HLA in healthy donors. Whole-study results and caveats: A later look showed TCR association rates differing by HLA locus, highest for DRB1 and lowest for HLA-C.

After removal of 0 bases from V and 2 bases from J, the junction contained 4 bases not matched to a gene. Germline CDR1 and CDR2: GTSNPN and SVGIG (reference sequence). The CDR3 length is 15 residues. PCR amplification relied on 60 Vbeta primers (plus 13 Jbeta primers). The data were produced by immunoSEQ multiplex PCR, yet TCRdb's version contains in-frame clones alone and is incomplete. The data show around 180,000 clones, around 82% seen once. The V and J genes are TRBV30 and TRBJ1-2, with 9 bases lining up with TRBD1. The TCR comes from a man aged 18 to 30 in good health and CMV-seronegative. The specimen was PBMCs. CDR3 protein: CAWSVRDRANYGYTF. CDR3 nucleotide sequence: TGTGCCTGGAGTGTACGGGACAGGGCCAACTATGGCTACACCTTC.